Listed here are 27 T cell receptor beta chains from one sample, sequenced in a study of cytomegalovirus exposure and HLA in healthy donors. With 60 Vbeta and 13 Jbeta primers, the PCR was carried out. The table came from immunoSEQ multiplex PCR; TCRdb's copy has only in-frame clones and leaves some out. The sample contains around 190,000 clones, about 77% of which appear only once. The specimen was PBMCs. Receptor source: a female donor in good health and CMV-seronegative.

V usage is TRBV4-1 and J usage is TRBJ2-7, with TRBD2 matching over 9 bases. CDR3 size: 15 residues. CDR1 is MGHRA, CDR2 YSYEKL, per germline. After removal of 3 bases from V and 0 bases from J, the junction contained 3 bases not matched to a gene. The CDR3 reads CASSHERGDSYEQYF. CDR3 sequence (DNA): TGCGCCAGCAGCCATGAGCGGGGGGACTCCTACGAGCAGTACTTC.

The genes are TRBV29-1 and TRBJ2-5, with D maybe TRBD1 (5 bases). With the DNA end fitting TRBJ2-7 better, the J assignment may be wrong. This CDR3 has 12 amino acids. Looked up from germline, CDR1 is SQVTM and CDR2 is ANQGSEA. The CDR3 region has the DNA TGCAGCGCTTCCAGGGACTCCTACGAGCAGTACTTC. It codes for CSASRDSYEQYF.

Comments on this clone: Other DNA sequences in the same sample also yield this CDR3. The chain recombines TRBV9 with TRBJ2-2; D is unclear. This CDR3 has 16 residues. Trimming took off 8 bases at V and 3 bases at J, with 20 bases between the two ends. Germline-derived CDR1 and CDR2 are SGDLS and YYNGEE. Here the CDR3 DNA reads TGTGCCAGTAGCCCTAAGGTAGCAGACTACACCGGGGAGCTGTTTTTT. It yields the protein CASSPKVADYTGELFF.

The chain has TRBV4-2 and TRBJ1-5; D possibly corresponds to TRBD1 (5 bases). The CDR3 length is 15 residues. Germline CDR1 is LGHNA and CDR2 is YNFKEQ. V gave up 4 bases and J gave up 1 base, with 11 bases separating them. As DNA, the CDR3 is TGTGCCAGCAGCCCGCGACAGCTAAGCAATCAGCCCCAGCATTTT. Protein sequence: CASSPRQLSNQPQHF.

This chain connects TRBV9 to TRBJ1-1; D call uncertain. The CDR3 runs 15 residues. CDR1 and CDR2 from the germline V gene are SGDLS and YYNGEE. Trimming stripped 0 bases from V and 0 bases from J, with 9 bases between. CDR3 sequence reads: CASSVGLPVNTEAFF. The DNA for the CDR3 is TGTGCCAGCAGCGTAGGTCTCCCAGTGAACACTGAAGCTTTCTTT.

The CDR3 nucleotides are TGTGCCAGCAGCCGGGACAGAACCTACAATGAGCAGTTCTTC. As protein: CASSRDRTYNEQFF. The chain employs TRBV6-1 and TRBJ2-1, with 7 bases lining up with TRBD1. V trimming: 6 bases; J trimming: 2 bases; junction bases outside the gene matches: 4. The CDR3 runs to 14 residues. Germline V gives CDR1 MNHNS, CDR2 SASEGT.

The chain recombines TRBV5-4 with TRBJ2-2; 7 bases line up with TRBD2. The junction had 5 bases not matched to a gene; V was cut back by 3 bases and J by 0 bases. In germline, CDR1 is SGHNT, CDR2 YYREEE (reference sequence). This CDR3 is built from 16 residues. CDR3 residues: CASSSGLPTNTGELFF. DNA of the CDR3: TGTGCCAGCAGCTCGGGACTACCTACGAACACCGGGGAGCTGTTTTTT.

The table lists this clone with a count of one. V and J are TRBV2 and TRBJ2-1, with 9 bases identical to TRBD2. J was trimmed by 2 bases and V by 8 bases; bases with no gene match: 7. CDR3 length: 15 amino acids. Germline assignment: CDR1 SNHLY and CDR2 FYNNEI. CDR3 DNA sequence: TGTGCCAGCCGATTCGAGCGGGAGGCCTACAATGAGCAGTTCTTC. It codes for CASRFEREAYNEQFF.

This sequence joins TRBV30 and TRBJ2-1, with TRBD2 matching over 10 bases. J lost 5 bases, V lost 0 bases, and 4 bases had no gene match. In germline, CDR1 is GTSNPN, CDR2 SVGIG (reference sequence). The CDR3 loop spans 15 amino acids. CDR3 residues: CAWSVILAGDNEQFF. CDR3 sequence (DNA): TGTGCCTGGAGTGTAATCCTAGCGGGAGACAATGAGCAGTTCTTC. Variable domain in full (rest from reference TRBV30 and TRBJ2-1): SQTIHQWPATLVQPVGSPLSLECTVEGTSNPNLYWYRQAAGRGLQLLFYSVGIGQISSEVPQNLSASRPQDRQFILSSKKLLLSDSGFYLCAWSVILAGDNEQFFGPGTRLTVL.

This clone turned up a few times. Here the CDR3 reads CASSLEGQPTSGNTIYF. The CDR3 DNA reads TGCGCCAGCAGCTTGGAGGGACAGCCGACTTCTGGAAACACCATATATTTT. The rearrangement uses TRBV5-1 and TRBJ1-3, with 7 bases aligning to TRBD1. This CDR3 is built from 17 residues. Germline V gene data show CDR1 as SGHRS and CDR2 as YFSETQ. V shed 0 bases and J 1 base; nucleotides not matched to a gene: 7. Full variable domain (rest looked up from reference TRBV5-1 and TRBJ1-3): KAGVTQTPRYLIKTRGQQVTLSCSPISGHRSVSWYQQTPGQGLQFLFEYFSETQRNKGNFPGRFSGRQFSNSRSEMNVSTLELGDSALYLCASSLEGQPTSGNTIYFGEGSWLTVV.

The chain is built from TRBV5-4 and TRBJ1-4; D unresolved. Looked up from germline, CDR1 is SGHNT and CDR2 is YYREEE (reference sequence). Trimming took 3 bases from V and 0 from J, leaving 9 bases between them. The CDR3 extends over 15 amino acids. CDR3 sequence reads: CASSSGGTTNEKLFF. The CDR3 DNA reads TGTGCCAGCAGCTCCGGCGGGACAACTAATGAAAAACTGTTTTTT. The full variable domain, completed using reference TRBV5-4 and TRBJ1-4, is ETGVTQSPTHLIKTRGQQVTLRCSSQSGHNTVSWYQQALGQGPQFIFQYYREEENGRGNFPPRFSGLQFPNYSSELNVNALELDDSALYLCASSSGGTTNEKLFFGSGTQLSVL.

This clone occurred once. The rearrangement uses TRBV27 and TRBJ2-7; the match to TRBD2 covers 13 bases. The CDR3 length is 18 residues. The V segment lost 3 bases and the J segment 7 bases; nucleotides outside the gene matches: 15. CDR1 MNHEY and CDR2 SMNVEV come from the germline V gene (reference sequence). CDR3 DNA: TGTGCCAGCAGTTTCCTCCCTGGACTAGCGGGAGATTGGAATGAGCAGTACTTC. The encoded protein is CASSFLPGLAGDWNEQYF.

This chain connects TRBV30 to TRBJ1-6; D is possibly TRBD1 (6 bases). The germline gives CDR1 GTSNPN, CDR2 SVGIG (reference sequence). V lost 5 bases to trimming and J lost 12 bases, with 14 bases between them. The CDR3 runs 12 residues. CDR3 DNA sequence: TGTGCCTGGGGGGGCGACCTAGGACCCCTCCACTTT. Amino acids: CAWGGDLGPLHF.

V is TRBV9 and J is TRBJ2-6; 11 nucleotides line up with TRBD1. The germline gives CDR1 SGDLS, CDR2 YYNGEE. Germline trimming cut 4 bases from V and 2 bases from J; bases unmatched to any gene: 8. The CDR3 is 18 amino acids. The CDR3 nucleotides are TGTGCCAGCAGCTTTTCCGGGACAGGGGGTCCTGGGGCCAACGTCCTGACTTTC. The encoded protein is CASSFSGTGGPGANVLTF.

The V gene is TRBV7-9, the J gene TRBJ1-5; the D is unclear. V was cut by 5 bases and J by 1 base, with 15 bases left in between. There are 16 residues in the CDR3. The germline V gene has CDR1 SEHNR and CDR2 FQNEAQ (reference sequence). Here the CDR3 reads CASSPGYTASNQPQHF. The CDR3 coding sequence is TGTGCCAGCAGCCCGGGATATACAGCCAGCAATCAGCCCCAGCATTTT.

This clone came up once. This rearrangement joins TRBV30 to TRBJ2-3; 7 bases are shared with TRBD2. This CDR3 comprises 14 residues. Germline trimming cut 3 bases from V and 4 bases from J; bases unmatched to any gene: 7. CDR1 is GTSNPN, CDR2 SVGIG, per germline (reference sequence). CDR3 in amino acids: CAWRGGREADTQYF. The CDR3 nucleotides read TGTGCCTGGAGGGGGGGGAGAGAGGCAGATACGCAGTATTTT.

The V call is TRBV6-5, the J call TRBJ2-7; 8 nucleotides match TRBD2. Germline lookup yields CDR1 MNHEY and CDR2 SVGAGI. The V and J ends lost 6 bases and 6 bases, in that order; junction bases with no gene match: 13. This CDR3 is 15 amino acids long. CDR3 in DNA: TGTGCCAGCAGCCCCCCGGGACTAGAAGGCCGCGAGCAGTACTTC. It specifies CASSPPGLEGREQYF.

A single count supports this clone. The genes are TRBV5-1 and TRBJ2-3; TRBD2 matches 12 bases. Unmatched junction bases numbered 6, after V lost 5 bases and J lost 2 bases. Germline values: CDR1 SGHRS, CDR2 YFSETQ. The CDR3 is made up of 16 amino acids. The CDR3 coding sequence is TGCGCCAGCAGGAGACTAGCGGGGGCCATCACAGATACGCAGTATTTT. Translated: CASRRLAGAITDTQYF.

This clone showed up just a few times. J is TRBJ1-2 and V is TRBV7-2; weak D call: TRBD1 (6 bases). Trimming shortened V by 5 bases and J by 6 bases, and 25 bases separated the two germline ends. CDR3 length: 17 residues. Germline assignment: CDR1 SGHTA and CDR2 FQGNSA. The CDR3 DNA reads as TGTGCCAGCAGCCCCCTCCCAGGGGTTAGCTTTCGACATGGCTACACCTTC. This gives the protein CASSPLPGVSFRHGYTF.

The chain combines TRBV18 with TRBJ2-5; a weak D match, TRBD2 (6 bases). This CDR3 has 14 amino acids. Germline V gene sequence: CDR1 KGHSH, CDR2 LQKENI. Trimming pared 3 bases from V and 9 bases from J, leaving 17 bases between. This CDR3 reads CASSPELGTEAQYF. The CDR3, as DNA: TGTGCCAGCTCACCTGAATTGGGGACTGAAGCCCAGTACTTC.

This clone is a singleton in its sample. The chain joins TRBV27 to TRBJ2-1; weak D call: TRBD1 (7 bases). Germline CDR1 and CDR2: MNHEY and SMNVEV (reference sequence). V gave up 0 bases and J gave up 5 bases, with 14 bases separating them. CDR3 length equals 16 residues. The CDR3 protein is CASSLSEGQKNNEQFF. The CDR3 region has the DNA TGTGCCAGCAGTTTATCGGAGGGACAGAAAAACAATGAGCAGTTCTTC.

The V gene is TRBV7-8, the J gene TRBJ2-3; 7 bases map to TRBD2. V trimming: 5 bases; J trimming: 3 bases; junction bases outside the gene matches: 5. Germline V CDR1 and CDR2: SGHVS, FQNEAQ. This CDR3 spans 14 amino acids. For the CDR3, the DNA is TGTGCCAGCAGCGTCGGGAGGAGGACAGATACGCAGTATTTT. Translation gives CASSVGRRTDTQYF.

The chain combines TRBV10-1 with TRBJ2-1; 12 nucleotides line up with TRBD2. Per germline, CDR1 WNHNN and CDR2 SYGVQD (reference sequence). The CDR3 has 17 residues. V lost 0 bases and J lost 4; bases outside the gene matches: 4. The CDR3: CASSESRLAGVYNEQFF. As DNA, the CDR3 is TGCGCCAGCAGTGAGTCGAGACTAGCGGGAGTGTACAATGAGCAGTTCTTC.

The CDR3 is CASSPGVGSDTQYF. The CDR3 region has the DNA TGTGCCAGCTCACCCGGGGTTGGGTCAGATACGCAGTATTTT. The rearrangement links TRBV18 to TRBJ2-3; TRBD2 is a possible D gene (5 bases). Trimming stripped 3 bases from V and 4 bases from J, with 11 bases between. The CDR3 loop spans 14 amino acids. Germline CDR1 KGHSH, CDR2 LQKENI.

This chain uses TRBV5-1 with TRBJ2-2; 7 bases match TRBD2. Per germline, CDR1 SGHRS and CDR2 YFSETQ. J lost 4 bases, V lost 4 bases, and 13 bases had no gene match. The CDR3 spans 17 residues. CDR3 DNA: TGCGCCAGCAGCCCCTATGGTGGGGGGGATGGCACCGGGGAGCTGTTTTTT. Translated: CASSPYGGGDGTGELFF.

The chain has TRBV5-4 and TRBJ2-1; 9 bases match TRBD2. Germline lookup yields CDR1 SGHNT and CDR2 YYREEE (reference sequence). This CDR3 is 18 amino acids long. With V trimmed by 4 bases and J by 4 bases, 15 bases remained unmatched. This CDR3 is CASSPPSVGTSLYNEQFF. CDR3 sequence (DNA): TGTGCCAGCAGCCCCCCATCGGTAGGGACTAGCTTGTACAATGAGCAGTTCTTC.

CDR3 bases: TGTGCCAGCTCACTAGCGGGAAACAATGAGCAGTTCTTC. The encoded protein is CASSLAGNNEQFF. The chain links TRBV6-4 to TRBJ2-1; 10 nucleotides align to TRBD2. Germline CDR1 reads MRHNA; CDR2 reads SNTAGT. V trimming: 8 bases; J trimming: 5 bases; junction bases outside the gene matches: 3. The CDR3 spans 13 residues.